The clone carrying this TCR beta chain was observed a single time. This sample stems from a study of T cell changes during pregnancy in multiple sclerosis. Profiling relied on immunoSEQ multiplex PCR, and the TCRdb table lists in-frame clones only, not all of them. This table holds 55,000 to 85,000 clones, about 91% found once. Germline CDR1 reads GTSNPN; CDR2 reads SVGIG (reference sequence). The CDR3 length is 13 residues. V lost 3 bases and J lost 2, with 7 bases in between. The sequence was obtained from a female donor with multiple sclerosis, enrolled in a pregnancy study. The V gene is TRBV30, the J gene TRBJ2-2; weak D call: TRBD2 (5 bases). Sequenced here: peripheral blood, sampled after pregnancy. DNA for the CDR3: TGTGCCTGGAGGGAGGCAAACACCGGGGAGCTGTTTTTT. This sequence encodes CAWREANTGELFF.